This T cell receptor (beta chain) came from a study of T cell repertoires in cytomegalovirus infection. Whole-study context: Indications came from public TCR beta signatures; they pointed to CMV infection and to a matching HLA type.

TCRdb fed the reads into MiXCR, producing one record per CDR3 protein. The sample yields 130,000 or so distinct CDR3 sequences, 5% to 6.5% seen once. The study's findings and limits: Dominating the ex vivo response were TCR beta clonotypes that were CMV-specific and HLA-C-restricted. People with CMV and the relevant HLA were identified by cumulative public TCR beta family frequency.

Ten or more counts support this clonotype. Its antigen is not known. The CDR3 runs 14 residues. V lost 0 bases and J lost 6, with 10 bases in between. In germline, CDR1 is SGDLS, CDR2 YYNGEE. The V and J genes are TRBV9 and TRBJ1-5; D is undetermined. What was sequenced was PBMCs. The TCR sequence derives from a human donor in good health (CMV status not recorded). Some clones in this sample may be carry-over from other donors' samples. The chain's CDR3 is CASSVGGMGQPQHF. Written as DNA, the CDR3 is TGTGCCAGCAGCGTAGGGGGTATGGGTCAGCCCCAGCATTTT.